This T cell receptor (beta chain) originates from a study of beta chain features in type 1 diabetes (dated by TCRdb to the late 2010s). Background on the whole study: Patients and healthy donors did not differ in mean age, gender distribution, total cell number or subset yield. Regulatory and stem cell-like memory subsets were obtained from only 8 patients and roughly 8 healthy donors, while naive and central memory subsets were obtained from all 28 donors. The study compared the TCRB repertoires of sorted circulating CD4+ T cell subsets in recently diagnosed type 1 diabetes patients with those in matched healthy donors. A total of roughly 98,000,000 sorted cells were examined across all samples, and a strong correlation was observed between cell number per subset and RNA yield.

Each donor gave one peripheral blood draw, around 100 mL on average, collected into heparinised tubes. A BD FACSAria II was used to sort naive, central memory, regulatory and stem cell-like memory CD4+ T cells with a panel that included CD45RO, CCR7, CD25, CD127, CD95 and CD27. All sorted populations exceeded 98% purity. PBMCs were isolated right away by Lymphoprep density gradient centrifugation and were stained directly, without culture. Samples were stained and sorted in pairs, with one healthy donor and one patient per experiment, so that batch effects were minimized. The High Capacity cDNA Reverse Transcription Kit was used to reverse transcribe all of the isolated RNA, meaning that expressed TCRB transcripts were what got sequenced. Deep immunoSEQ sequencing was applied to naive, central memory and regulatory T cell samples, giving an average of roughly 3.5 million total reads per sample. After sorted cells were lysed in RLT buffer, RNA was extracted with DNase-treated RNeasy Micro or Mini kits, with the choice depending on cell number. To prevent cross-contamination, each cell subset was processed individually, whereas patient and healthy donor samples were processed jointly. TCRB sequences were amplified from cDNA with the immunoSEQ multiplex PCR, producing 87-bp fragments spanning the CDR3 region. Sequencing of the amplicons was performed on the Illumina HiSeq platform. The study's processing was this. Synthetic template baselines were used to correct PCR bias computationally, reads within Hamming distance 2 were collapsed together, and singletons that could not be merged were discarded. Reads were aligned to IMGT to assign V, D and J genes, CDR3 length, and insertions or deletions at six rearrangement sites. Clonotype counts were normalized to sorted cell number within each subset before computing true diversity and Gini coefficients with the tcR R package. The overlap coefficient, calculated on TCRB nucleotide sequences, was used to measure repertoire sharing. Drawn from immuneACCESS, this table holds only the in-frame rearrangements with V and J called that TCRdb kept. Clones are partly lost; checked studies trace under half to an unresolved V gene and leave the rest unexplained. Clonal size and the V and J genes are those of that table, whereas D and trimming came from the DNA. The sample contains 150,000 or so clones, around 8.4% of them found a single time. The ten largest clones capture 0.54% of the sample.

Results and caveats for the whole study, not just this receptor: Because the HLA sub-analyses included only small numbers of individuals, any influence of HLA type on TCRB rearrangement was left unresolved. At VDJ recombination sites, patients with type 1 diabetes made fewer insertions and deleted more nucleotides, a pattern implying thymic rearrangement abnormalities. Because cDNA was sequenced instead of genomic DNA, activated cells with high expression could be over-represented, although the groups did not differ in activation or CD3 levels. A moderate but significant shortening of TCRB CDR3 length was observed in type 1 diabetes patients in all four CD4+ subsets. PCR may preferentially amplify shorter templates, but because patient and control samples were amplified and corrected together, any resulting skew would affect both groups equally. Naive, central memory and regulatory TCRB repertoires appeared to be more similar among patients than among healthy donors.

Many counts were recorded for this clone. The clone's antigen remains unknown. No per-base quality is available; no much larger clone lies one base away. Trimming costs V 8 bases and J 0 bases, and their ends lie 17 bases apart. The germline V gene encodes CDR1 SGHTA and CDR2 FQGNSA. The CDR3 has 15 amino acids, counting the end cysteine and phenylalanine. Just CDR3 DNA is preserved here, 45 bases in frame from base 1. The sample comprised central memory CD4+ T cells from blood. The source is a young woman with type 1 diabetes. The V gene is TRBV7-2 and the J gene is TRBJ2-7; TRBD2 is perhaps the D gene, given 6 matching bases. The CDR3 region: CASGGGRRSSYEQYF. The DNA is as follows: TGTGCCAGCGGGGGAGGACGGAGGAGCTCCTACGAGCAGTACTTC. Here the CDR3 is joined to the reference TRBV7-2 and TRBJ2-7 genes, and the full variable domain is: GAGVSQSPSNKVTEKGKDVELRCDPISGHTALYWYRQSLGQGLEFLIYFQGNSAPDKSGLPSDRFSAERTGGSVSTLTIQRTQQEDSAVYLCASGGGRRSSYEQYFGPGTRLTVT.